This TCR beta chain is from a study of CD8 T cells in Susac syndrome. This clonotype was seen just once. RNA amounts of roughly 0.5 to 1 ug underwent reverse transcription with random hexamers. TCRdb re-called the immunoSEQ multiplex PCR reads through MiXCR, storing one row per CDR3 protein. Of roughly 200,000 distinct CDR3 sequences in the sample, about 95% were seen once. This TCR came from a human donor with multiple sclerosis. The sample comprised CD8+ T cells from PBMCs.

The CDR3 loop is CSVEDGGAVYEQYF. CDR3 DNA sequence: TGCAGCGTTGAAGATGGGGGCGCAGTCTACGAGCAGTACTTC. The rearrangement uses TRBV29-1 and TRBJ2-7; D perhaps matches TRBD1 (6 bases). Germline values: CDR1 SQVTM, CDR2 ANQGSEA. The germline V and J ends were trimmed by 0 bases and 3 bases, with 12 bases remaining between them. The CDR3 totals 14 residues.